Each of the 21 T cell receptor beta chains below was sequenced from the same sample in a study of T cell repertoires in cytomegalovirus infection. Their antigens are not known. Each CDR3 protein gets one entry after TCRdb re-called the reads with MiXCR. The sample holds around 500,000 distinct CDR3 sequences, under 55% seen once. Sequencing was performed on cultured PBMCs, taken from culture after CMV antigen stimulation. Receptors originate from a human donor in good health (CMV status not recorded). Some clones in this sample may be carry-over from other donors' samples.

The chain recombines TRBV27 with TRBJ2-7; 10 bases are shared with TRBD1. Germline values: CDR1 MNHEY, CDR2 SMNVEV (reference sequence). The CDR3 has 15 amino acids. V lost 6 bases, J lost 3 bases, and 8 bases stayed unmatched. CDR3 sequence reads: CASSSSGTGVYEQYF. The DNA of the CDR3 is TGTGCCAGCAGCTCATCCGGGACAGGGGTCTACGAGCAGTACTTC.

The CDR3 region is CASTPGINSPLHF. The CDR3 DNA sequence: TGTGCCAGCACGCCCGGCATTAATTCACCCCTCCACTTT. This chain links TRBV6-5 with TRBJ1-6; D uncertain. Germline V gene sequence: CDR1 MNHEY, CDR2 SVGAGI. V shed 7 bases and J shed 6 bases, with 10 bases lying between them. The CDR3 spans 13 residues.

The rearrangement links TRBV7-8 to TRBJ2-7, with a weak D call TRBD2 (6 bases). Germline-derived CDR1 and CDR2 are SGHVS and FQNEAQ. V was cut by 1 base and J by 7 bases, with 17 bases left in between. The CDR3 contains 15 residues. CDR3 in DNA: TGTGCCAGCAGCTTAGAAGGACTATCTGAAGGGGAGCAGTACTTC. As protein: CASSLEGLSEGEQYF.

The chain joins TRBV2 to TRBJ1-4; TRBD1 matches at 7 bases. V lost 2 bases, J lost 3 bases, and 15 bases stayed unmatched. CDR3 length: 19 amino acids. The germline CDR1 and CDR2 sequences are SNHLY and FYNNEI. The CDR3 DNA is TGTGCCAGCAGTGAACTTTGGGACAGAAGTTCTGGGGCTAATGAAAAACTGTTTTTT. Its protein is CASSELWDRSSGANEKLFF.

V is TRBV5-1 and J is TRBJ2-1; 11 positions match TRBD1. The germline V gene has CDR1 SGHRS and CDR2 YFSETQ. The CDR3 has 15 residues. V was clipped by 4 bases and J by 8 bases; unmatched bases: 8. The CDR3 region is CASSTRDRGFHEQFF. CDR3 coding DNA: TGCGCCAGCAGCACCCGGGACAGGGGGTTCCATGAGCAGTTCTTC.

This clonotype was seen a few times. V gene TRBV12-3 or TRBV12-4 combines with J gene TRBJ1-1, with no clear D. The CDR3 is 12 amino acids. Trimming took 7 bases from V and 10 from J, leaving 16 bases between them. The CDR3 DNA is TGTGCCAGCACCTTACATCGGACGGGAGCTTTCTTT. Residues: CASTLHRTGAFF.

This clonotype was recorded a few times. J is TRBJ2-7 and V is TRBV19; D is ambiguous. The CDR3 is made up of 14 amino acids. Trimming took off 1 base at V and 3 bases at J, with 10 bases between the two ends. Germline assignment: CDR1 LNHDA and CDR2 SQIVND (reference sequence). CDR3 residues: CASSIGGVVYEQYF. The CDR3 coding sequence is TGTGCCAGTAGTATAGGCGGAGTGGTCTACGAGCAGTACTTC.

The rearrangement joins TRBV29-1 to TRBJ2-7, with TRBD1 matching over 7 bases. V lost 6 bases, J lost 5 bases, and 4 bases stayed unmatched. Germline CDR1 is SQVTM and CDR2 is ANQGSEA. This CDR3 has 11 residues. The CDR3 DNA is TGCAGCGTGGAGACAGGGAACGAGCAGTACTTC. It is translated as CSVETGNEQYF.

The CDR3 reads CASSHPLGEQYF. For the CDR3, the DNA is TGTGCCAGCAGCCATCCACTGGGTGAGCAGTACTTC. The chain recombines TRBV7-4 with TRBJ2-7, with D uncertain. V was shortened by 5 bases and J by 7 bases, with 12 bases between the two germline ends. This CDR3 comprises 12 residues. Germline lookup yields CDR1 SGHVT and CDR2 SQSDAQ.

This clonotype was seen once. The V call is TRBV20-1, the J call TRBJ2-1; 8 nucleotides line up with TRBD2. The CDR3 spans 15 residues. The junction had 13 bases not matched to a gene; V was cut back by 6 bases and J by 6 bases. CDR1 and CDR2 (germline): DFQATT, SNEGSKA (reference sequence). The CDR3 loop reads CSARGQREPPNEQFF. CDR3 DNA: TGCAGTGCCCGGGGTCAGCGGGAGCCGCCCAATGAGCAGTTCTTC.

There are a few counts of this clonotype. V and J are TRBV7-6 and TRBJ2-5, with TRBD2 identical over 11 bases. The CDR3 consists of 14 residues. The junction had 2 bases not matched to a gene; V was cut back by 1 base and J by 7 bases. Germline CDR1 is SGHVS and CDR2 is FNYEAQ. CDR3 residues: CASSLGSGRGTQYF. DNA for the CDR3: TGTGCCAGCAGCTTAGGTAGCGGGAGGGGGACCCAGTACTTC.

The chain employs TRBV10-3 and TRBJ2-5; D assignment may be TRBD1 or TRBD2 (5 bases each). V gave up 6 bases and J gave up 9 bases, with 14 bases separating them. In germline, CDR1 is ENHRY, CDR2 SYGVKD. The CDR3 has 12 residues. The CDR3 DNA reads TGTGCCATCAGGGGGGACGAAGGGGCCCAGTACTTC. Residues: CAIRGDEGAQYF.

This clonotype has only a few counts. The V call is TRBV12-3 or TRBV12-4, the J call TRBJ2-2; a weak D match, TRBD2 (6 bases). Between the trimmed V and J ends, which lost 3 bases and 1 base, there was a span of 9 bases. The CDR3 runs to 15 residues. The CDR3 sequence is CASSFLGGNTGELFF. The CDR3 region has the DNA TGTGCCAGCAGTTTTCTGGGAGGGAACACCGGGGAGCTGTTTTTT.

The J gene is TRBJ2-7, the V gene TRBV4-3, with a weak D call TRBD1 (6 bases). V lost 4 bases to trimming and J lost 4 bases, with 17 bases between them. This CDR3 spans 15 amino acids. Per germline, CDR1 LGHNA and CDR2 YSLEER. The CDR3 here is CASSPHTGIIYEQYF. As DNA, the CDR3 is TGCGCCAGCAGCCCTCATACAGGGATTATTTACGAGCAGTACTTC.

In nucleotides, the CDR3 is TGTGCCAGCAAGAGCAGGGCGGCAGATACGCAGTATTTT. This sequence encodes CASKSRAADTQYF. V gene TRBV12-3 or TRBV12-4 combines with J gene TRBJ2-3, with a possible D match to TRBD1 (5 bases). Trimming cost V 7 bases and J 4 bases, with 12 bases left between them. CDR3 length: 13 residues.

The CDR3 DNA reads as TGTGCCAGCAGCCCTGGCGGGACGTTGGCATATTTTCAGCCCCAGCATTTT. Translating it yields CASSPGGTLAYFQPQHF. The V and J genes are TRBV6-6 and TRBJ1-5; tentative D call: TRBD1 (5 bases). CDR1 and CDR2 (germline): MNHNY, SVGAGI (reference sequence). The germline V and J ends were trimmed by 6 bases and 6 bases, with 24 bases remaining between them. The CDR3 loop spans 17 amino acids.

Only a few counts were recorded for this clonotype. The chain links TRBV11-2 to TRBJ2-7; D is undetermined. V dropped 4 bases and J dropped 6 bases, with 16 bases sitting between them. This CDR3 is 14 amino acids long. From germline, CDR1 is SGHAT and CDR2 FQNNGV. In DNA form, the CDR3 reads TGTGCCAGCAGCTCCTATCCGGCCGGGTTCGAGCAGTACTTC. Its protein product is CASSSYPAGFEQYF.

The chain combines TRBV5-6 with TRBJ1-1; no clear D gene. Trimming took off 4 bases at V and 7 bases at J, with 11 bases between the two ends. The CDR3 totals 12 residues. Germline CDR1 SGHDT, CDR2 YYEEEE. CDR3 in DNA: TGTGCCAGCAGCCGTTTGGCTAATGAAGCTTTCTTT. This encodes CASSRLANEAFF. Full variable domain (outside the CDR3, taken from reference TRBV5-6 and TRBJ1-1): DAGVTQSPTHLIKTRGQQVTLRCSPKSGHDTVSWYQQALGQGPQFIFQYYEEEERQRGNFPDRFSGHQFPNYSSELNVNALLLGDSALYLCASSRLANEAFFGQGTRLTVV.

The genes are TRBV6-2 or TRBV6-3 and TRBJ2-7; D unresolved. Germline loops: CDR1 MNHEY, CDR2 SVGEGT. V gave up 1 base and J gave up 2 bases, with 6 bases separating them. This CDR3 spans 13 amino acids. The CDR3 DNA reads as TGTGCCAGCAGTTACTACGGGCCCTACGAGCAGTACTTC. Encoded protein: CASSYYGPYEQYF.

This clonotype has more than one count but fewer than ten. The chain's CDR3 is CASSPGQGINEQFF. In nucleotides, the CDR3 is TGTGCCAGCAGCCCTGGGCAGGGAATTAATGAGCAGTTCTTC. This chain uses TRBV7-6 with TRBJ2-1; a possible D gene is TRBD1 (5 bases). The germline V gene encodes CDR1 SGHVS and CDR2 FNYEAQ. Between the trimmed V and J ends, which lost 5 bases and 7 bases, there was a span of 15 bases. The CDR3 contains 14 residues.

This rearrangement joins TRBV20-1 to TRBJ2-3; D tentatively fits TRBD1 or TRBD2 (7 bases each). This CDR3 region has 13 residues. V lost 5 bases and J 4 bases, leaving 13 bases between the germline ends. The germline CDR1 and CDR2 sequences are DFQATT and SNEGSKA (reference sequence). The chain's CDR3 is CSAQGGLSDTQYF. CDR3 nucleotides: TGCAGTGCTCAGGGGGGGCTTTCAGATACGCAGTATTTT.